The 17 T cell receptor beta chains given below trace back to one sample, sequenced in a study of technical replicates of blood from several donors. Clones were read by immunoSEQ multiplex PCR, and TCRdb kept only the in-frame ones, dropping some. The table includes about 73,000 clones, 93% detected once. The specimen was T cells isolated from PBMCs. These receptors all come from a human donor in good health.

J is TRBJ2-2 and V is TRBV6-5; 8 bases map to TRBD1. V lost 5 bases, J lost 4 bases, and 3 bases stayed unmatched. The CDR3 runs 14 residues. Germline V lookup: CDR1 MNHEY, CDR2 SVGAGI. Written as DNA, the CDR3 is TGTGCCAGCAGTCTCACAGGGGGCACCGGGGAGCTGTTTTTT. Residues: CASSLTGGTGELFF.

The chain recombines TRBV7-9 with TRBJ1-1, with D uncertain. Germline CDR1 SEHNR, CDR2 FQNEAQ (reference sequence). The CDR3 loop spans 14 amino acids. V was cut by 2 bases and J by 3 bases, with 10 bases left in between. As DNA, the CDR3 is TGTGCCAGCAGCTTATTCACTGCTCACACTGAAGCTTTCTTT. Translated: CASSLFTAHTEAFF.

V is TRBV6-1 and J is TRBJ2-7; the D is unclear. The CDR3 is 11 amino acids. With 7 bases removed from V and 2 bases from J, the gap between germline ends came to 6 bases. Germline assignment: CDR1 MNHNS and CDR2 SASEGT. This CDR3 is CASTQAYEQYF. CDR3 bases: TGTGCCAGCACGCAGGCCTACGAGCAGTACTTC.

This chain connects TRBV7-8 to TRBJ1-4; D possibly corresponds to TRBD1 (5 bases). Looked up from germline, CDR1 is SGHVS and CDR2 is FQNEAQ. Trimming removed 3 bases from V and 6 bases from J, with 17 bases in between. The CDR3 is 16 residues long. In nucleotides, the CDR3 is TGTGCCAGCAGCTTTGGCAGGGAGGTGAGGCATGAAAAACTGTTTTTT. It specifies CASSFGREVRHEKLFF.

This clone appeared once. CDR3: CASSPRDFGANVLTF. In nucleotides, the CDR3 is TGTGCCAGCAGCCCCCGGGACTTTGGGGCCAACGTCCTGACTTTC. The J gene is TRBJ2-6, the V gene TRBV7-6; D is possibly TRBD2 (6 bases). The CDR3 loop spans 15 amino acids. Germline V gene data show CDR1 as SGHVS and CDR2 as FNYEAQ. V was pared by 5 bases and J by 3 bases, with 11 bases between.

The chain uses TRBV7-6 and TRBJ2-3; D is possibly TRBD1 (5 bases). The germline V gene encodes CDR1 SGHVS and CDR2 FNYEAQ. V lost 5 bases and J lost 6, with 30 bases in between. CDR3 length equals 19 residues. CDR3 sequence reads: CASSLDSPEKVSRGDTQYF. The DNA for the CDR3 is TGTGCCAGCAGCCTCGACAGCCCCGAAAAGGTGTCTCGCGGCGATACGCAGTATTTT.

V and J are TRBV18 and TRBJ1-4; no clear D gene. This CDR3 contains 14 residues. Trimming pared 6 bases from V and 0 bases from J, leaving 8 bases between. CDR1 and CDR2 from the germline V gene are KGHSH and LQKENI. The CDR3 nucleotides are TGTGCCAGCTCCCCCGGGACAACTAATGAAAAACTGTTTTTT. It is translated as CASSPGTTNEKLFF.

V gene TRBV27 combines with J gene TRBJ1-2, with a possible D match to TRBD1 (5 bases). The germline V gene encodes CDR1 MNHEY and CDR2 SMNVEV (reference sequence). The V gene lost 10 bases and the J gene lost 8 bases, with 17 bases spanning the gap. The CDR3 is made up of 12 amino acids. CDR3 sequence: CATKSGGKGYTF. Here the CDR3 DNA reads TGTGCCACCAAATCCGGGGGTAAGGGCTACACCTTC.

The chain has TRBV5-4 and TRBJ1-6; 10 bases map to TRBD1. Per the germline V gene, CDR1 is SGHNT and CDR2 is YYREEE (reference sequence). The CDR3 has 14 residues. J was trimmed by 10 bases and V by 5 bases; bases with no gene match: 6. CDR3 protein: CASSSRDRGSPLHF. The CDR3 nucleotides read TGTGCCAGCAGTTCCCGGGACAGGGGATCACCCCTCCACTTT.

The chain recombines TRBV11-2 with TRBJ2-1, with a possible D match to TRBD2 (5 bases). Deletions cut 1 base from V and 5 bases from J, with 12 bases between. This CDR3 spans 15 amino acids. Looked up from germline, CDR1 is SGHAT and CDR2 is FQNNGV. The DNA for the CDR3 is TGTGCCAGCAGCTTAGGCGACTACCGTGACAATGAGCAGTTCTTC. Translating gives CASSLGDYRDNEQFF.

The chain combines TRBV6-5 with TRBJ1-2, with 7 bases fitting TRBD1. Germline V CDR1 and CDR2: MNHEY, SVGAGI. The CDR3 contains 15 residues. V was clipped by 4 bases and J by 3 bases; unmatched bases: 8. CDR3 in amino acids: CASSLKQGLDYGYTF. Here the CDR3 DNA reads TGTGCCAGCAGTTTAAAACAGGGGTTGGACTATGGCTACACCTTC.

The chain has TRBV7-6 and TRBJ2-1; TRBD2 matches at 11 bases. The CDR3 runs to 15 residues. Trimming at V came to 6 bases and at J to 5 bases, leaving 6 bases not matched to a gene. Germline assignment: CDR1 SGHVS and CDR2 FNYEAQ. CDR3 DNA sequence: TGTGCCAGCAGAATAGGGACTAGCGGAGACAATGAGCAGTTCTTC. The encoded protein is CASRIGTSGDNEQFF.

The rearrangement links TRBV29-1 to TRBJ1-1; D is uncertain. Trimming left V 4 bases short and J 7 bases short, with 7 bases between. Germline V gives CDR1 SQVTM, CDR2 ANQGSEA. This CDR3 has 10 amino acids. The CDR3 region has the DNA TGCAGCGTTGTTAAGCTTGAAGCTTTCTTT. Residues: CSVVKLEAFF.

V is TRBV5-5 and J is TRBJ1-5, with D perhaps TRBD1 (5 bases). There are 15 residues in the CDR3. Per the germline V gene, CDR1 is SGHKS and CDR2 is YYEKEE (reference sequence). V dropped 0 bases and J dropped 5 bases, with 12 bases sitting between them. CDR3 coding DNA: TGTGCCAGCAGCTTGGCCGGGGGGGTTGATCAGCCCCAGCATTTT. Its protein product is CASSLAGGVDQPQHF.

The chain carries TRBV29-1 and TRBJ1-1; no firm D call. This CDR3 is 12 amino acids long. Germline values: CDR1 SQVTM, CDR2 ANQGSEA. Trimming shortened V by 4 bases and J by 1 base, and 7 bases separated the two germline ends. The CDR3 sequence is CSVASWNTEAFF. CDR3 nucleotides: TGCAGCGTTGCGTCTTGGAACACTGAAGCTTTCTTT.

V is TRBV4-1 and J is TRBJ1-2, with D hard to call. Looked up from germline, CDR1 is MGHRA and CDR2 is YSYEKL. The germline V and J ends were trimmed by 1 base and 6 bases, with 12 bases remaining between them. This CDR3 has 14 residues. The CDR3 region has the DNA TGCGCCAGCAGCCAAGCCAGTGGAGCCAATGGCTACACCTTC. This codes for CASSQASGANGYTF.

The genes are TRBV30 and TRBJ2-5; 11 positions agree with TRBD2. CDR1 and CDR2 (germline): GTSNPN, SVGIG (reference sequence). V shed 0 bases and J 5 bases; nucleotides not matched to a gene: 8. The CDR3 has 16 amino acids. CDR3 amino acids: CAWSVPSGGIEETQYF. CDR3 bases: TGTGCCTGGAGTGTACCTAGCGGGGGGATTGAGGAGACCCAGTACTTC.